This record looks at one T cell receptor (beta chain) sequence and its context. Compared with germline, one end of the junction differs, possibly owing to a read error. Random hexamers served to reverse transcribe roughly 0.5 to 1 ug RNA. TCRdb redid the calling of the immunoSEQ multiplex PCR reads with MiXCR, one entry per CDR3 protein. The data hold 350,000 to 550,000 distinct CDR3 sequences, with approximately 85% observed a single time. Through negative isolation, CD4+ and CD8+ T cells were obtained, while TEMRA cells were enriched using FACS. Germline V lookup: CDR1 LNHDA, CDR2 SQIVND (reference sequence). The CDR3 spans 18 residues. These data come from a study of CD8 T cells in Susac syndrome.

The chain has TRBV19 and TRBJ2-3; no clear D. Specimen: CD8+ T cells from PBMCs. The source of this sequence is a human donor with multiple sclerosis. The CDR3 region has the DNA TGTGCCAGTAGTTTAGAGCCTTGGCTCCTCACTAGCACAGATACGCAGTATTTT. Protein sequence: CASSLEPWLLTSTDTQYF. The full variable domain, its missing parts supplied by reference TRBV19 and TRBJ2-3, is DGGITQSPKYLFRKEGQNVTLSCEQNLNHDAMYWYRQDPGQGLRLIYYSQIVNDFQKGDIAEGYSVSREKKESFPLTVTSAQKNPTAFYLCASSLEPWLLTSTDTQYFGPGTRLTVL.